Sequencing of this T cell receptor (beta chain) was carried out in a study of OX40 agonist ivuxolimab in advanced cancers. In the study overall: With ivuxolimab, an agonistic anti-OX40 (CD134) antibody, patients were treated.

With baseline, cycle 4 day 1, and cycle 7 day 1 as timepoints, blood was sampled. Repertoires were generated with immunoSEQ multiplex PCR, while TCRdb's copy carries only in-frame clones and drops some. The table has roughly 79,000 clones, about 84% seen once. Study-wide findings and caveats: Normalized T-cell clonal expansion was also low in a subset of nonresponders. On average, CD8+ T cells showed a greater number of expanded clones than CD4+.

The CDR3 spans 11 residues. In germline, CDR1 is SEHNR, CDR2 FQNEAQ (reference sequence). V was shortened by 8 bases and J by 8 bases, with 12 bases between the two germline ends. This clone has just one count. Its matching antigen is unknown. V gene TRBV7-9 combines with J gene TRBJ1-2, with no clear D. Sequencing was performed on CD4+ or CD8+ T cells sorted from blood, taken in a trial of the OX40 agonist ivuxolimab. This clonotype was obtained from an adult with an advanced solid tumor such as melanoma, head and neck, liver or kidney cancer. In nucleotides, the CDR3 is TGTGCCAGCGGACGGACCGACGGCTACACCTTC. Translated: CASGRTDGYTF.